This is a list of T cell receptor beta chains from one sample in a study of OX40 agonist ivuxolimab in advanced cancers. The data were produced by immunoSEQ multiplex PCR, yet TCRdb's version contains in-frame clones alone and is incomplete. The table has about 60,000 clones, roughly 84% seen once; the top ten hold over 0.55%. Sequenced here: CD4+ or CD8+ T cells sorted from blood, sampled in a trial of the OX40 agonist ivuxolimab. The receptors shown here come from an adult with an advanced solid tumor such as melanoma, head and neck, liver or kidney cancer. CDR3s include the opening cysteine and the closing phenylalanine or tryptophan. Each record gives: J gene, clone size, D gene, V gene, CDR3 DNA, CDR3 protein. D genes are given only for firm matches. Some rows mark clone size as missing; the rest say once, few, many or name a class of expanded clone.

j_call: TRBJ1-5; clone_size: .; d_call: .; v_call: TRBV19; cdr3_nt: TGTGCCAGTAGTGGGGGGGACTCGCCCCATCAGCCCCAGCATTTT; cdr3_aa: CASSGGDSPHQPQHF
j_call: TRBJ2-1; clone_size: .; d_call: TRBD2; v_call: TRBV12-5; cdr3_nt: TGTGCTAGTGTCCCGAACAACATGGGAGGGTACAATGAGCAGTTCTTC; cdr3_aa: CASVPNNMGGYNEQFF
j_call: TRBJ2-7; clone_size: .; d_call: TRBD2; v_call: TRBV5-5; cdr3_nt: TGTGCCAGCAGCTTGACTAGCGGGAGGACCTACGAGCAGTACTTC; cdr3_aa: CASSLTSGRTYEQYF
j_call: TRBJ2-3; clone_size: .; d_call: .; v_call: TRBV29-1; cdr3_nt: TGCAGCGTTGAGGCGGCTAGCACAGATACGCAGTATTTT; cdr3_aa: CSVEAASTDTQYF
j_call: TRBJ2-2; clone_size: few; d_call: .; v_call: TRBV19; cdr3_nt: TGTGCCAGTAGAATAGACGCGAACACCGGGGAGCTGTTTTTT; cdr3_aa: CASRIDANTGELFF
j_call: TRBJ2-7; clone_size: .; d_call: TRBD1; v_call: TRBV28; cdr3_nt: TGTGCCAGCAGCGGGCTCGGCACAGGGGGATACGAGCAGTACTTC; cdr3_aa: CASSGLGTGGYEQYF
j_call: TRBJ2-7; clone_size: .; d_call: TRBD2; v_call: TRBV10-2; cdr3_nt: TGCGCCAGCAGTGACCGGGGGGGGCGCCGCTCCTACGAGCAGTACTTC; cdr3_aa: CASSDRGGRRSYEQYF
j_call: TRBJ1-5; clone_size: .; d_call: TRBD1; v_call: TRBV2; cdr3_nt: TGTGCCAGCAGGTCCGGGACAGGGTTTTTTCAGCCCCAGCATTTT; cdr3_aa: CASRSGTGFFQPQHF
j_call: TRBJ2-7; clone_size: .; d_call: .; v_call: TRBV23-1; cdr3_nt: TGCGCCAGCAGTCTCTCCACGGTGAGCTCCTACGAGCAGTACTTC; cdr3_aa: CASSLSTVSSYEQYF
j_call: TRBJ1-6; clone_size: few; d_call: .; v_call: TRBV6-5; cdr3_nt: TGTGCCAGCAGCCAGAAAAGAGGTTCACCCCTCCACTTT; cdr3_aa: CASSQKRGSPLHF
j_call: TRBJ2-2; clone_size: .; d_call: TRBD2; v_call: TRBV18; cdr3_nt: TGTGCCAGCTCTTCAAAAGCTAGCGGACTACACCATTACACCGGGGAGCTGTTTTTT; cdr3_aa: CASSSKASGLHHYTGELFF
j_call: TRBJ2-2; clone_size: .; d_call: TRBD2; v_call: TRBV10-3; cdr3_nt: TGTGCCATCAGTAGGACTAGCGGGGATACCACCGGGGAGCTGTTTTTT; cdr3_aa: CAISRTSGDTTGELFF
j_call: TRBJ1-4; clone_size: .; d_call: .; v_call: TRBV15; cdr3_nt: TGTGCCACCAGCAGAGTGACAACTAATGAAAAACTGTTTTTT; cdr3_aa: CATSRVTTNEKLFF
j_call: TRBJ1-6; clone_size: .; d_call: .; v_call: TRBV19; cdr3_nt: TGTGCCAGCAGACGGGATAATTCACCCCTCCACTTT; cdr3_aa: CASRRDNSPLHF
j_call: TRBJ2-1; clone_size: .; d_call: TRBD2; v_call: TRBV10-3; cdr3_nt: TGTGCCATCAGGGGTAGCGGGGGGGCGAATGAGCAGTTCTTC; cdr3_aa: CAIRGSGGANEQFF
j_call: TRBJ1-5; clone_size: .; d_call: .; v_call: TRBV7-2; cdr3_nt: TGTGCCAGCAGCTTAGGCCTCAATCAGCCCCAGCATTTT; cdr3_aa: CASSLGLNQPQHF
j_call: TRBJ2-1; clone_size: .; d_call: .; v_call: TRBV6-6; cdr3_nt: TGTGCCACCGGACGATACAATGAGCAGTTCTTC; cdr3_aa: CATGRYNEQFF
j_call: TRBJ2-3; clone_size: .; d_call: .; v_call: TRBV28; cdr3_nt: TGTGCCAGCAGTTTAAGGGGGAGTTCATTCGCAGATACGCAGTATTTT; cdr3_aa: CASSLRGSSFADTQYF
j_call: TRBJ1-1; clone_size: .; d_call: .; v_call: TRBV5-1; cdr3_nt: TGCGCCAGCAGGAGGGTAGGGGGCACTGAAGCTTTCTTT; cdr3_aa: CASRRVGGTEAFF
j_call: TRBJ2-6; clone_size: .; d_call: .; v_call: TRBV28; cdr3_nt: TGTGCCAGCAGTTTTAGCCCAGGAAAGTCTGGGGCCAACGTCCTGACTTTC; cdr3_aa: CASSFSPGKSGANVLTF
j_call: TRBJ2-1; clone_size: .; d_call: TRBD1; v_call: TRBV4-1; cdr3_nt: TGCGCCAGCAGCCAGTACAGGGGGCTCAACAATGAGCAGTTCTTC; cdr3_aa: CASSQYRGLNNEQFF
j_call: TRBJ2-3; clone_size: .; d_call: .; v_call: TRBV2; cdr3_nt: TGTGCCAGCACTCGCGGGGAAAGCACAGATACGCAGTATTTT; cdr3_aa: CASTRGESTDTQYF
j_call: TRBJ1-4; clone_size: .; d_call: .; v_call: TRBV7-3; cdr3_nt: TGTGCCAGCAGCTTAGAAGTCCCACAGGGTGGGTTTGAAAAACTGTTTTTT; cdr3_aa: CASSLEVPQGGFEKLFF
j_call: TRBJ2-7; clone_size: once; d_call: .; v_call: TRBV28; cdr3_nt: TGTGCCAGCAGTTCCTACTGGGGGGATGACAGGGCCGTCAACGAGCAGTACTTC; cdr3_aa: CASSSYWGDDRAVNEQYF
j_call: TRBJ2-1; clone_size: .; d_call: .; v_call: TRBV19; cdr3_nt: TGTGCCAGTAGTCTCCGGAGCAATGAGCAGTTCTTC; cdr3_aa: CASSLRSNEQFF
j_call: TRBJ1-4; clone_size: few; d_call: .; v_call: TRBV9; cdr3_nt: TGTGCCAGCAGCGTAGGGAGGCAATCTAATGAAAAACTGTTTTTT; cdr3_aa: CASSVGRQSNEKLFF
j_call: TRBJ2-2; clone_size: .; d_call: .; v_call: TRBV30; cdr3_nt: TGTGCCTGGAAAGTGGTAACCGGGGAGCTGTTTTTT; cdr3_aa: CAWKVVTGELFF
j_call: TRBJ2-7; clone_size: .; d_call: .; v_call: TRBV29-1; cdr3_nt: TGCAGCGTTGTTCCAGACACTACCTCCTACGAGCAGTACTTC; cdr3_aa: CSVVPDTTSYEQYF
j_call: TRBJ2-2; clone_size: .; d_call: .; v_call: TRBV6-6; cdr3_nt: TGTGCCAGCAGTTACTCGGCGGGGCGGCCCGGGGAGCTGTTTTTT; cdr3_aa: CASSYSAGRPGELFF